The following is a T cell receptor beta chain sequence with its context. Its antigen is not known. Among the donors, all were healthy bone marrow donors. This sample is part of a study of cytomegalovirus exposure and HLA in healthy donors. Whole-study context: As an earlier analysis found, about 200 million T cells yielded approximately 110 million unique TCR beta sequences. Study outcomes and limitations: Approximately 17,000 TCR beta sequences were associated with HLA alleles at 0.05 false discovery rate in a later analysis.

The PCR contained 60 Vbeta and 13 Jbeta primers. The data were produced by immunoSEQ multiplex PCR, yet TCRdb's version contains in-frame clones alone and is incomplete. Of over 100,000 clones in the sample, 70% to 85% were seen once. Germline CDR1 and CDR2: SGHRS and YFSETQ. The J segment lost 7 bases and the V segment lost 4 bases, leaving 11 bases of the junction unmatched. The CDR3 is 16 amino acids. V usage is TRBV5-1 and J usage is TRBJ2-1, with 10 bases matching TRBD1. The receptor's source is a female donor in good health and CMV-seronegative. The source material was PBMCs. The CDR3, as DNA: TGCGCCAGCAGCCCCGGGCCGGGACAGGGGAGAAATGAGCAGTTCTTC. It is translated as CASSPGPGQGRNEQFF.